This T cell receptor beta chain stems from a study of T cells in localized non-small cell lung cancer. Trimming took off 0 bases at V and 4 bases at J, with 13 bases between the two ends. CDR3 length equals 15 residues. Germline V gene data show CDR1 as SGHNT and CDR2 as YYREEE (reference sequence). The method was immunoSEQ multiplex PCR; TCRdb's version includes in-frame clones alone and lacks a portion of them. The table shows fewer than 100,000 clones, with about 87% occurring only once. The material sequenced was peripheral blood, taken before any cancer treatment. The chain is built from TRBV5-4 and TRBJ1-1; TRBD1 might be the D (6 bases). The clonotype originates from a man aged 40 to 69 with stage I squamous cell lung carcinoma. For the CDR3, the DNA is TGTGCCAGCAGCTTGGTCGGCAGGGGAGGCACTGAAGCTTTCTTT. Translation gives CASSLVGRGGTEAFF.